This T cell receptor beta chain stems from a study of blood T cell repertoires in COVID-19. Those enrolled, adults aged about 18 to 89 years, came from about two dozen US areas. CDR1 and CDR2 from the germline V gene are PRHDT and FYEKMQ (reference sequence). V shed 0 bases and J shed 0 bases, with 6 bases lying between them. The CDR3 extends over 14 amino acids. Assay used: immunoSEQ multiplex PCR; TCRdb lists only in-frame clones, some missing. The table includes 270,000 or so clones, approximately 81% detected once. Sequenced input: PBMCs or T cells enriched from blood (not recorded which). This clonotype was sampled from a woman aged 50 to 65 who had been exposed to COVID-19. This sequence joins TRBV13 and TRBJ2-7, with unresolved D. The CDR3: CASSLGRSSYEQYF. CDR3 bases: TGTGCCAGCAGCTTAGGTAGGAGCTCCTACGAGCAGTACTTC.